This TCR beta chain emerged from a study of OX40 agonist ivuxolimab in advanced cancers. Study outcomes and limitations: Low normalized T-cell clonal expansion was also seen in some nonresponders.

The table came from immunoSEQ multiplex PCR; TCRdb's copy has only in-frame clones and leaves some out. The repertoire holds 25,000 to 35,000 clones, with approximately 88% as singletons. About this clone: Antigen unknown.

The CDR3 contains 16 residues. Trimming removed 3 bases at V and 2 bases at J, with 16 bases between. Germline V gene lookup returns CDR1 SEHNR and CDR2 FQNEAQ (reference sequence). The receptor was derived from an adult with an advanced solid tumor such as melanoma, head and neck, liver or kidney cancer. This chain links TRBV7-9 with TRBJ2-5; possible D gene TRBD2, 5 bases. Sequenced here: CD4+ or CD8+ T cells sorted from blood, sampled in a trial of the OX40 agonist ivuxolimab. CDR3: CASSFRGSLIQETQYF. The CDR3 region has the DNA TGTGCCAGCAGCTTCCGGGGTTCATTAATTCAAGAGACCCAGTACTTC.